The 14 T cell receptor beta chains reported below all come from one sample, sequenced in a study of cytomegalovirus exposure and HLA in healthy donors. The repertoire was sequenced with immunoSEQ multiplex PCR; TCRdb's copy has only in-frame clones and lacks some. The sample has roughly 130,000 clones, roughly 86% seen once; the top ten hold over 3%. What was sequenced was PBMCs. The receptor source for this set is a man aged 25 to 40 in good health and CMV-seronegative.

This rearrangement joins TRBV5-1 to TRBJ2-5; 8 bases are shared with TRBD2. V was clipped by 0 bases and J by 4 bases; unmatched bases: 5. This CDR3 contains 15 residues. The germline V gene has CDR1 SGHRS and CDR2 YFSETQ. CDR3 coding DNA: TGCGCCAGCAGCTTGGTTCGGGGGGGCCGAGAGACCCAGTACTTC. It is translated as CASSLVRGGRETQYF.

The rearrangement joins TRBV10-3 to TRBJ2-3; 13 nucleotides agree with TRBD2. V shed 6 bases, J shed 3 bases, and the junction held 9 bases outside the gene matches. The CDR3 runs 17 residues. The V gene's germline CDR1 is ENHRY and CDR2 SYGVKD. The CDR3 protein is CAIRRTSGGPATDTQYF. The CDR3 DNA reads TGTGCCATCAGACGGACTAGCGGGGGTCCTGCGACAGATACGCAGTATTTT.

This clone was counted between two and nine times. This chain connects TRBV19 to TRBJ2-1, with a weak D call TRBD1 (6 bases). The CDR3 runs to 14 residues. CDR1 LNHDA and CDR2 SQIVND come from the germline V gene (reference sequence). The V end was cut by 6 bases, the J end by 4 bases, with 13 bases between. CDR3 amino acids: CASSPGQRYNEQFF. The CDR3 bases are TGTGCCAGTAGCCCTGGACAGCGATACAATGAGCAGTTCTTC. The variable domain in full, completed from reference TRBV19 and TRBJ2-1, reads DGGITQSPKYLFRKEGQNVTLSCEQNLNHDAMYWYRQDPGQGLRLIYYSQIVNDFQKGDIAEGYSVSREKKESFPLTVTSAQKNPTAFYLCASSPGQRYNEQFFGPGTRLTVL.

This clone was detected only once. The chain combines TRBV5-1 with TRBJ1-1; the D is unclear. V shed 4 bases and J shed 3 bases, with 10 bases lying between them. The CDR3 is 13 amino acids. Germline V gene data show CDR1 as SGHRS and CDR2 as YFSETQ. This CDR3 is CASSRFSDTEAFF. The DNA for the CDR3 is TGCGCCAGCAGCCGGTTCTCCGACACTGAAGCTTTCTTT. Drawing the rest from reference TRBV5-1 and TRBJ1-1, the complete variable domain is KAGVTQTPRYLIKTRGQQVTLSCSPISGHRSVSWYQQTPGQGLQFLFEYFSETQRNKGNFPGRFSGRQFSNSRSEMNVSTLELGDSALYLCASSRFSDTEAFFGQGTRLTVV.

The V gene is TRBV11-3, the J gene TRBJ1-2; 9 positions match TRBD1. The CDR3 contains 15 residues. Trimming at V came to 5 bases and at J to 4 bases, leaving 8 bases not matched to a gene. Germline V gene sequence: CDR1 SGHNT, CDR2 YENEEA. CDR3 sequence reads: CASSVPAGQGYGYTF. CDR3 bases: TGTGCCAGCAGCGTCCCCGCGGGACAGGGCTATGGCTACACCTTC.

The chain has TRBV7-6 and TRBJ2-5; no clear D. Germline V CDR1 and CDR2: SGHVS, FNYEAQ. CDR3 length: 13 residues. V gave up 5 bases and J gave up 1 base, with 8 bases separating them. DNA for the CDR3: TGTGCCAGCAGCATACCGGGCCAAGAGACCCAGTACTTC. Amino acid sequence: CASSIPGQETQYF.

This chain links TRBV7-2 with TRBJ2-3; TRBD2 matches 9 bases. Trimming removed 5 bases from V and 3 bases from J; junction bases left unmatched: 9. Germline V gene sequence: CDR1 SGHTA, CDR2 FQGNSA. CDR3 length equals 16 residues. The CDR3 reads CASSPRAGGLTDTQYF. CDR3 DNA sequence: TGTGCCAGCAGCCCACGGGCGGGGGGGCTGACAGATACGCAGTATTTT.

This clone has a single count. CDR3 sequence reads: CASSPGRNFHEQYF. The CDR3, as DNA: TGCGCCAGCAGCCCGGGTAGGAATTTCCACGAGCAGTACTTC. The chain combines TRBV4-1 with TRBJ2-7; D call uncertain. Per germline, CDR1 MGHRA and CDR2 YSYEKL. The CDR3 is made up of 14 amino acids. V was shortened by 4 bases and J by 5 bases, with 15 bases between the two germline ends.

The V and J genes are TRBV7-9 and TRBJ2-5, with TRBD1 identical over 8 bases. The CDR3 is made up of 14 amino acids. Trimming took 5 bases from V and 5 from J; bases not matched to a gene: 7. From germline, CDR1 is SEHNR and CDR2 FQNEAQ (reference sequence). CDR3 amino acids: CASSPAGGRETQYF. CDR3 coding DNA: TGTGCCAGCAGCCCAGCAGGGGGCAGGGAGACCCAGTACTTC.

This chain uses TRBV10-3 with TRBJ2-1; TRBD1 matches at 7 bases. CDR1 is ENHRY, CDR2 SYGVKD, per germline. The CDR3 spans 13 residues. Trimming removed 10 bases from V and 4 bases from J; junction bases left unmatched: 7. The CDR3 protein is CATRQGEYNEQFF. The CDR3 nucleotides read TGTGCCACTCGACAGGGTGAATACAATGAGCAGTTCTTC.

J is TRBJ1-2 and V is TRBV5-6, with 7 bases lining up with TRBD1. The V gene's germline CDR1 is SGHDT and CDR2 YYEEEE. The CDR3 spans 16 residues. With 4 bases clipped from V and 4 bases from J, the junction kept 13 bases outside the gene matches. The CDR3 nucleotides read TGTGCCAGCAGCCTTCTCAACCGGGACAGCTTCTATGGCTACACCTTC. Translation gives CASSLLNRDSFYGYTF.

This clone was counted only a few times. V gene TRBV5-1 combines with J gene TRBJ2-7; TRBD1 might be the D (6 bases). The CDR3 is 14 residues long. V lost 4 bases and J lost 2, with 13 bases in between. Germline V gene sequence: CDR1 SGHRS, CDR2 YFSETQ. The DNA of the CDR3 is TGCGCCAGCAGCCCTACCAGGGGCCCCTACGAGCAGTACTTC. This encodes CASSPTRGPYEQYF.

In its sample, this clone was seen a few times. This chain connects TRBV6-5 to TRBJ1-5; 7 bases fit TRBD1. The CDR3 covers 13 residues. Germline lookup yields CDR1 MNHEY and CDR2 SVGAGI. Trimming at V came to 8 bases and at J to 5 bases, leaving 6 bases not matched to a gene. The CDR3 DNA sequence: TGTGCCAGCCGGAGGGGGCTTGATCAGCCCCAGCATTTT. Translating it yields CASRRGLDQPQHF.

The V and J genes are TRBV5-1 and TRBJ1-3; D remains unclear. In germline, CDR1 is SGHRS, CDR2 YFSETQ. CDR3 length equals 14 residues. V gave up 2 bases and J gave up 0 bases, with 6 bases separating them. The CDR3 DNA sequence: TGCGCCAGCAGCTTACAGTCCTCTGGAAACACCATATATTTT. Protein product: CASSLQSSGNTIYF.